This TCR beta chain was captured in a study of blood T cells in healthy people across ages. Across the whole study: There was about one barcoded beta molecule captured by template switching per two T cells. The study's findings and limits: TCR beta diversity, measured per million T cells, fell in a roughly linear way with age. Strong correlation existed between TCR beta diversity and naive T cell percentage.

Through a sample-barcoded 5' primer and a J-beta primer mix, a second PCR was run for roughly 6 to 12 cycles. TCRdb itself ran the 5' RACE reads through MiXCR, one entry per CDR3 protein. The sample has 1.5 million to 2 million distinct CDR3 sequences; roughly 52% are singletons. This CDR3 comprises 14 residues. Per germline, CDR1 KGHDR and CDR2 SFDVKD. Deletions cut 4 bases from V and 2 bases from J, with 8 bases between. With regard to this clonotype: The antigen is undetermined.

The sequencing sample was made of blood. The sequence was collected from a woman aged 40-49 years in good health. The chain is built from TRBV24-1 and TRBJ2-1; D unclear. The CDR3 bases are TGTGCCACCAGTGACGCACAGCCCTACAATGAGCAGTTCTTC. It yields the protein CATSDAQPYNEQFF.